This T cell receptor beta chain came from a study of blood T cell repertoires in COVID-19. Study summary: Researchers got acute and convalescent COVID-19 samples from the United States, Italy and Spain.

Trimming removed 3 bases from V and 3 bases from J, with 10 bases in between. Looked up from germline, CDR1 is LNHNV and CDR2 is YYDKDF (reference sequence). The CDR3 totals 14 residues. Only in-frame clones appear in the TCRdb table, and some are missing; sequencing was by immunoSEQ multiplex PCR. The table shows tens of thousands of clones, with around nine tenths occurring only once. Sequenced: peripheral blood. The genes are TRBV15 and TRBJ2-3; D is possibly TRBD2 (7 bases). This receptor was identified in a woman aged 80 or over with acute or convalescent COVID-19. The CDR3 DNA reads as TGTGCCACCAGCAGCGGGGGGCCGACAGATACGCAGTATTTT. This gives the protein CATSSGGPTDTQYF.